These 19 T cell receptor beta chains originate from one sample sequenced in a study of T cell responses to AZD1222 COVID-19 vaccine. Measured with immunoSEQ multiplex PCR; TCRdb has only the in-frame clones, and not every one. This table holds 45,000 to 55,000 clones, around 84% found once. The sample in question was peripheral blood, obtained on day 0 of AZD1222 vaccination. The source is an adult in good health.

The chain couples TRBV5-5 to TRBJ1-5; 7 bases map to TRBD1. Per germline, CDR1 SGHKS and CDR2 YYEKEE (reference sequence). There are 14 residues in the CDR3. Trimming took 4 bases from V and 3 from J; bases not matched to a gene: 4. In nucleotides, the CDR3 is TGTGCCAGCAGCCGGGACAGCAACAATCAGCCCCAGCATTTT. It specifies CASSRDSNNQPQHF.

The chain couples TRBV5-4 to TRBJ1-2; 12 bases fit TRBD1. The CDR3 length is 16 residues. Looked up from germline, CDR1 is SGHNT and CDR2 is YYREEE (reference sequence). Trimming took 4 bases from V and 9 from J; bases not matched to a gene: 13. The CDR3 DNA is TGTGCCAGCAGCGGAACGACCGGGACAGGGGGCTTACGCTACACCTTC. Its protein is CASSGTTGTGGLRYTF.

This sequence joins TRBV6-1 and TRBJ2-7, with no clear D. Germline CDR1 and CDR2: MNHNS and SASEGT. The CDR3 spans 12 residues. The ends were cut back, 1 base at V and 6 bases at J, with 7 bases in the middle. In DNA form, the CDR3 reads TGTGCCAGCAGTGAAGTGGGCGGCGAGCAGTACTTC. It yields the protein CASSEVGGEQYF.

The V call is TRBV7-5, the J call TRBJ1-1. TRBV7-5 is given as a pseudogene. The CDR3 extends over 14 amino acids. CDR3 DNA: TGTGCCCGAGGGTCCAGCCTGGGGGACACTGAAGCTTTCTTT. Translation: CARGSSLGDTEAFF.

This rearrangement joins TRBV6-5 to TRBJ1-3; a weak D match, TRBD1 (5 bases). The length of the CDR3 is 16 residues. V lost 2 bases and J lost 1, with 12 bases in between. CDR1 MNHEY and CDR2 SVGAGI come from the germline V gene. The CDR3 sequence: CASSYQQGLSGNTIYF. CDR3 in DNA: TGTGCCAGCAGTTACCAGCAGGGCTTATCTGGAAACACCATATATTTT.

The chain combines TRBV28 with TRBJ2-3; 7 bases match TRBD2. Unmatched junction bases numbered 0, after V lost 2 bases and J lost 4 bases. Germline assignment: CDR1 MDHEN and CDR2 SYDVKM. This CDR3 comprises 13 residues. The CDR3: CASSLAGADTQYF. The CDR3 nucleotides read TGTGCCAGCAGTTTAGCGGGAGCAGATACGCAGTATTTT.

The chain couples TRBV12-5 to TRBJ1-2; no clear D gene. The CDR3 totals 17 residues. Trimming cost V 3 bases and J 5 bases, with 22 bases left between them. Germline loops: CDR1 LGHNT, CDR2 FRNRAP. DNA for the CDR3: TGTGCTAGTGGTTTAAGCCTCCTCGTGGCCGAGGCTTATGGCTACACCTTC. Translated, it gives CASGLSLLVAEAYGYTF.

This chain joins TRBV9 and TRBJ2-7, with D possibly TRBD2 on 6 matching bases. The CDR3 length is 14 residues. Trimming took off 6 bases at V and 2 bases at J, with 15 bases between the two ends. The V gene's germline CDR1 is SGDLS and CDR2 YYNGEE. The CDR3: CASTPGDSTYEQYF. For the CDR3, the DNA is TGTGCCAGCACGCCGGGGGACTCCACCTACGAGCAGTACTTC.

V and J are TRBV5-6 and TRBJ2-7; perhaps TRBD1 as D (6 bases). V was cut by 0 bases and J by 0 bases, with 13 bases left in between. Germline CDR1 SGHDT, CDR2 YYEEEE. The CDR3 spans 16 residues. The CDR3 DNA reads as TGTGCCAGCAGCTTGGCGGACAGCAGTTTCTCCTACGAGCAGTACTTC. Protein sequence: CASSLADSSFSYEQYF.

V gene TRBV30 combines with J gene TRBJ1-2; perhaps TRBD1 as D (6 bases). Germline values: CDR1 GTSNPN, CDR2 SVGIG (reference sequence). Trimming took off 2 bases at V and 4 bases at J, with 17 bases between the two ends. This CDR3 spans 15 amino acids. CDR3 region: CAWSSTETGAYGYTF. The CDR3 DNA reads TGTGCCTGGAGTTCCACCGAGACAGGTGCCTATGGCTACACCTTC.

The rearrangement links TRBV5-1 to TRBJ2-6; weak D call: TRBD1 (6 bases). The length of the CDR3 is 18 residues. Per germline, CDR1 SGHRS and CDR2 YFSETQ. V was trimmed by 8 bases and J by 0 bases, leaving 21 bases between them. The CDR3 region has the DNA TGCGCCAGTCACCCTTTGGACAGCGAAAACTCTGGGGCCAACGTCCTGACTTTC. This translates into CASHPLDSENSGANVLTF.

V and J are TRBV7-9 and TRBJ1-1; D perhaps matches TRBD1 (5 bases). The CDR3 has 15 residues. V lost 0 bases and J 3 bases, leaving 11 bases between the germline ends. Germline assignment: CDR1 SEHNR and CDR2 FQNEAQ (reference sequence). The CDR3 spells CASSLASLGDTEAFF. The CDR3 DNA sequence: TGTGCCAGCAGCTTAGCGAGTCTGGGGGACACTGAAGCTTTCTTT.

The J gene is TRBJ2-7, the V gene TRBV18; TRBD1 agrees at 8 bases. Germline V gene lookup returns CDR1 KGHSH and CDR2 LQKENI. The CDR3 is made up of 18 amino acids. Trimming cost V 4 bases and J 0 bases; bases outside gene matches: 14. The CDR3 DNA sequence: TGTGCCAGCTCACTCCGGACAGGGAACGCGGTAAACTCCTACGAGCAGTACTTC. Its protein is CASSLRTGNAVNSYEQYF.

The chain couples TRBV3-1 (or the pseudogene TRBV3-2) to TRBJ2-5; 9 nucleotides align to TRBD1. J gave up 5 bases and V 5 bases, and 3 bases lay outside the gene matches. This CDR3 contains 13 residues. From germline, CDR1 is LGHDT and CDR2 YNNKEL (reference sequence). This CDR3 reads CASSVQGAETQYF. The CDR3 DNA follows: TGTGCCAGCAGCGTACAGGGGGCTGAGACCCAGTACTTC.

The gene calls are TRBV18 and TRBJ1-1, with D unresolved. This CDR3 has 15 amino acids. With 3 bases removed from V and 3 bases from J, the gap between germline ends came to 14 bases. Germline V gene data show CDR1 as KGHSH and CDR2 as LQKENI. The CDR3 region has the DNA TGTGCCAGCTCACCTCTAAACGCCAGGTACACTGAAGCTTTCTTT. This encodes CASSPLNARYTEAFF.

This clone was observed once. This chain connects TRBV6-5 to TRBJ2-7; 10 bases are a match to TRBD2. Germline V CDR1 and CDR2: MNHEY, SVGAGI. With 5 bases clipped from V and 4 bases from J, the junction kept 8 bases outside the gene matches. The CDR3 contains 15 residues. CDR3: CASSREREGLYEQYF. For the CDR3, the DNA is TGTGCCAGCAGTAGGGAGCGGGAGGGCCTATACGAGCAGTACTTC.

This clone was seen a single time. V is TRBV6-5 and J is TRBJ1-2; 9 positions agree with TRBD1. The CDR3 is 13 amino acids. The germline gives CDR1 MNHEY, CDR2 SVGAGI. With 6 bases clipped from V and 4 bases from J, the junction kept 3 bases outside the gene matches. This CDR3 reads CASRGTGTYGYTF. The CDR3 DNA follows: TGTGCCAGCAGAGGGACAGGGACCTATGGCTACACCTTC.

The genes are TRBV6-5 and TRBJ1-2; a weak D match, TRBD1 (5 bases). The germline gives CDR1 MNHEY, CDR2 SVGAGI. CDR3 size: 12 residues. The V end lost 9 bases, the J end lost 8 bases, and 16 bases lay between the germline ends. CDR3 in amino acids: CASGKTQEGYTF. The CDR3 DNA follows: TGTGCCAGTGGGAAGACACAGGAGGGCTACACCTTC.

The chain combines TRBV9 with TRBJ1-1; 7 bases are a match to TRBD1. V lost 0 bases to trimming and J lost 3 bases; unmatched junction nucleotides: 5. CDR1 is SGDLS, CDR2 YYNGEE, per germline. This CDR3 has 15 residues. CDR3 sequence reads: CASSVDTGADTEAFF. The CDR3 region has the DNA TGTGCCAGCAGCGTAGACACAGGGGCGGACACTGAAGCTTTCTTT.